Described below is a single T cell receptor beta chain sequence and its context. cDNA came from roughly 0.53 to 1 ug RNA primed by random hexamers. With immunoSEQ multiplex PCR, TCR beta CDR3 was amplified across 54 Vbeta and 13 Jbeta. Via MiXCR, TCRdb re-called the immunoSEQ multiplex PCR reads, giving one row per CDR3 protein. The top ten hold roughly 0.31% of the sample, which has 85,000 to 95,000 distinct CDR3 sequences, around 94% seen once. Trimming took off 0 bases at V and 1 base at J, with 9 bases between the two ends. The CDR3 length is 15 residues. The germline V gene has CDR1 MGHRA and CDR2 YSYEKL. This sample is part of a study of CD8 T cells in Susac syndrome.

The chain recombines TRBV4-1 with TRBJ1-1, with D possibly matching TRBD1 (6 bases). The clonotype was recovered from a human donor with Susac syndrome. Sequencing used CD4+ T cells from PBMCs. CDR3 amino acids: CASSQEGGTNTEAFF. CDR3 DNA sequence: TGCGCCAGCAGCCAAGAGGGGGGCACGAACACTGAAGCTTTCTTT.